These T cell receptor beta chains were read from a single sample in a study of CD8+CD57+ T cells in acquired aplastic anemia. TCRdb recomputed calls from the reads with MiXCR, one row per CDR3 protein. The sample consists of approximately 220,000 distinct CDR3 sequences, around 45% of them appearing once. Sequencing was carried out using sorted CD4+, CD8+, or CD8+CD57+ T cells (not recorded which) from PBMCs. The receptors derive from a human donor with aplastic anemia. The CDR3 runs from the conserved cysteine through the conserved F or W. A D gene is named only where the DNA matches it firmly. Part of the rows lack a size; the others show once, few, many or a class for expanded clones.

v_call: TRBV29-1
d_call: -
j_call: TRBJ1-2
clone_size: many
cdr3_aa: CSVDKGLGGYTF
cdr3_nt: TGCAGCGTTGATAAGGGATTGGGCGGCTACACCTTC

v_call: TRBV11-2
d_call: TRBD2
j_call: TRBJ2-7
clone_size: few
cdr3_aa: CASSPTSGGATEQYF
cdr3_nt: TGTGCCAGCAGCCCGACTAGCGGGGGTGCGACCGAGCAGTACTTC

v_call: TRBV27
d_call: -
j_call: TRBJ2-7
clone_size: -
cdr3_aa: CASRVQGSYEQYF
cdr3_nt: TGTGCCAGCAGAGTGCAGGGGTCCTACGAGCAGTACTTC

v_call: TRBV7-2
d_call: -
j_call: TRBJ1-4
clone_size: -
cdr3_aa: CASSLAALEKLFF
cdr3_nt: TGTGCCAGCAGCTTAGCGGCCCTTGAAAAACTGTTTTTT

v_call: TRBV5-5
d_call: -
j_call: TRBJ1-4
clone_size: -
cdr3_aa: CASIFEGREAEKLFF
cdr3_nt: TGTGCCAGCATCTTCGAGGGCAGGGAGGCTGAAAAACTGTTTTTT

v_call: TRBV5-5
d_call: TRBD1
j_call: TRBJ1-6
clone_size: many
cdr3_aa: CASSLEGALNSPLHF
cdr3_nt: TGTGCCAGCAGCTTGGAGGGGGCGCTTAATTCACCCCTCCACTTT

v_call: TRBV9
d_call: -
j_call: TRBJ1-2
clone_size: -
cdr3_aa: CASSVGYPRDGYTF
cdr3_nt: TGTGCCAGCAGCGTAGGCTATCCCCGGGATGGCTACACCTTC

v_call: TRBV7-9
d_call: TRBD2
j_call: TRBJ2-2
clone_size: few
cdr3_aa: CASSATGTSGELFF
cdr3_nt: TGTGCCAGCAGCGCAACCGGGACTAGCGGGGAGCTGTTTTTT

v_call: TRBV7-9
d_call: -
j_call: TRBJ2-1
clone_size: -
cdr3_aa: CASSPEKGGTYNEQFF
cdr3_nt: TGTGCCAGCAGCCCCGAAAAGGGAGGAACCTACAATGAGCAGTTCTTC

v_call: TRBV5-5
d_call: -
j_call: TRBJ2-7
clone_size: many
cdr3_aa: CASSLTGRGYEQYF
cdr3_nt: TGTGCCAGCAGCTTGACGGGTCGCGGTTACGAGCAGTACTTC

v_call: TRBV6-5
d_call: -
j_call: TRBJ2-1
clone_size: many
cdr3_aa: CASSPAGFGEQFF
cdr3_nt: TGTGCCAGCAGCCCGGCGGGGTTCGGGGAGCAGTTCTTC

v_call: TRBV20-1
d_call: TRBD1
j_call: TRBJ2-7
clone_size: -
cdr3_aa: CSAPSGTEPPEQYF
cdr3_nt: TGCAGTGCACCCTCCGGGACAGAACCTCCCGAGCAGTACTTC

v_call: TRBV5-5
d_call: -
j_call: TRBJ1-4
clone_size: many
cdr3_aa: CASSLDGDEKLFF
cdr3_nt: TGTGCCAGCAGCTTGGATGGGGATGAAAAACTGTTTTTT

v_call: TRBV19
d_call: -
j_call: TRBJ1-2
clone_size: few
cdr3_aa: CASSTNGAQGYGYTF
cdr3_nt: TGTGCCAGTAGTACAAACGGGGCCCAGGGCTATGGCTACACCTTC

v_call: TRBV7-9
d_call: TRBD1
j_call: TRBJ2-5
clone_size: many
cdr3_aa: CASSTGQGDRTQYF
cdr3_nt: TGTGCCAGCAGCACAGGACAGGGTGATAGGACCCAGTACTTC

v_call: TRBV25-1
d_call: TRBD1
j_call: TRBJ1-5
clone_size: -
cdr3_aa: CASSFPPHRGGDQPQHF
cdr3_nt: TGTGCCAGCAGTTTCCCCCCACACAGGGGCGGTGATCAGCCCCAGCATTTT

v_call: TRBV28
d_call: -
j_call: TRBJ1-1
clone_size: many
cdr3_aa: CASSFTDNEAFF
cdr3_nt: TGTGCCAGCAGTTTCACGGACAATGAAGCTTTCTTT

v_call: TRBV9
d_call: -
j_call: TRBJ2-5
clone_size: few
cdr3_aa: CASSPSGPDSNQPQYF
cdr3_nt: TGTGCCAGCAGTCCTTCGGGGCCAGATAGCAATCAGCCCCAGTACTTC

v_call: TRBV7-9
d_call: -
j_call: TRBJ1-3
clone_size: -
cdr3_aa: CASRPPGSQETIYF
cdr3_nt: TGTGCCAGCAGGCCCCCAGGGTCGCAAGAGACCATATATTTT

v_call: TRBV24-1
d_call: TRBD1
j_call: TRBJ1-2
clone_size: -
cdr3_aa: CATSGKTGKADGYTF
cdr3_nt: TGTGCCACCAGTGGCAAGACAGGGAAGGCGGATGGCTACACCTTC

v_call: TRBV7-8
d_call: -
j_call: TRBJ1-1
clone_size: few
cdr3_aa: CASSLGGAGNTEAFF
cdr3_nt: TGTGCCAGCAGCTTAGGGGGGGCAGGTAACACTGAAGCTTTCTTT